These 7 T cell receptor beta chains share one sample of origin, sequenced in a study of neurological immune-mediated disorders (dated by TCRdb to between 2018 and 2021). Library creation used 5' RACE. The run used an Illumina HiSeq 2500. The public reads were reanalyzed by TCRdb: fastp trimming at Q25, MiXCR alignment, in-frame beta chains only. A single entry per CDR3 protein holds the most common genes and DNA from its merged rows. The sample table records tens of thousands of distinct CDR3 sequences; around 5.8% of these occur just once. In total, the top ten clones hold 1.4% to 1.5% of the sample. Specimen: CD4+ T cells from blood. These receptors came from a young woman with multiple sclerosis.

This clonotype appeared many times. The V call is TRBV5-6, the J call TRBJ2-1; possibly TRBD2 for D (5 bases). Per germline, CDR1 SGHDT and CDR2 YYEEEE. V dropped 2 bases and J dropped 9 bases, with 18 bases sitting between them. The CDR3 is made up of 15 amino acids. The CDR3 loop reads CASSFPTARVTEQFF. DNA of the CDR3: TGTGCCAGCAGCTTCCCCACTGCGAGGGTAACTGAGCAGTTCTTC.

At least ten counts were recorded for this clonotype. The V gene is TRBV5-1, the J gene TRBJ2-3; TRBD1 agrees at 7 bases. The CDR3 runs to 13 residues. Trimming cost V 8 bases and J 2 bases; bases outside gene matches: 5. Germline V CDR1 and CDR2: SGHRS, YFSETQ. CDR3 nucleotide sequence: TGCGCCAGTAGACAGGGCCCCACAGATACGCAGTATTTT. Encoded protein: CASRQGPTDTQYF.

This clonotype occurred many times. This chain links TRBV14 with TRBJ1-1; D gene unclear. The CDR3 has 16 amino acids. CDR1 is SGHDN and CDR2 is FVKESK in the germline V gene. With 0 bases removed from V and 2 bases from J, the gap between germline ends came to 13 bases. CDR3 DNA: TGTGCCAGCAGCCAAGATTGGGGAGTAGGAAACACTGAAGCTTTCTTT. Translating gives CASSQDWGVGNTEAFF.

Concerning this clonotype: No DNA is shown, since the ends of the CDR3 on it are uncertain; the CDR3 is the one TCRdb lists. This chain connects TRBV5-6 to TRBJ2-5; the listed D gene, TRBD1, was not tested against the DNA. The CDR3 has 22 amino acids, counting both end residues. CDR1 is SGHDT and CDR2 is YYEEEE in the germline V gene. The CDR3 spells CASSFYICSARERGQGRETQYF.

The table lists this clonotype with a few counts. The CDR3 loop is CASKGQGGDTGELFF. The CDR3 DNA reads as TGTGCCAGCAAAGGACAGGGAGGGGACACCGGGGAGCTGTTTTTT. The rearrangement joins TRBV6-4 to TRBJ2-2; the D gene is possibly TRBD1 (8 bases). The CDR3 is 15 residues long. V shed 7 bases and J shed 3 bases, with 15 bases lying between them. Germline V CDR1 and CDR2: MRHNA, SNTAGT.

Many counts were recorded for this clonotype. The rearrangement links TRBV9 to TRBJ2-1, with 9 bases matching TRBD1. The germline CDR1 and CDR2 sequences are SGDLS and YYNGEE. With V trimmed by 0 bases and J by 7 bases, 5 bases remained unmatched. The CDR3 has 15 residues. CDR3 nucleotide sequence: TGTGCCAGCAGCGTAGTGCCGACAGGGGGTAATGAGCAGTTCTTC. Its protein product is CASSVVPTGGNEQFF.

This clonotype was observed at least ten times. The chain has TRBV28 and TRBJ2-1, with TRBD2 matching over 12 bases. Trimming at V came to 7 bases and at J to 9 bases, leaving 10 bases not matched to a gene. Germline CDR1 is MDHEN and CDR2 is SYDVKM. The length of the CDR3 is 15 residues. In DNA form, the CDR3 reads TGTGCCAGCATGCCTAGCGGGGGGGCTATGTTTGAGCAGTTCTTC. This codes for CASMPSGGAMFEQFF.